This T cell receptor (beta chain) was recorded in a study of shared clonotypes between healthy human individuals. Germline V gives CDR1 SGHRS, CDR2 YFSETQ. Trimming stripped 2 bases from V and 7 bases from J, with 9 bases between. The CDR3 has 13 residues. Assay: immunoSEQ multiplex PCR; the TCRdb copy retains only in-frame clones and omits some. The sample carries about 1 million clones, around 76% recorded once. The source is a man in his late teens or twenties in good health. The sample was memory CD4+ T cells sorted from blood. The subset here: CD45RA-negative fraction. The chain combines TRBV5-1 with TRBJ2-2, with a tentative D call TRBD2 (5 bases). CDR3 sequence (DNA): TGCGCCAGCAGCTTTCGGGGAAACGGGGAGCTGTTTTTT. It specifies CASSFRGNGELFF.